This entry concerns a single T cell receptor (beta chain). This clone was detected a few times. Its cognate antigen has yet to be identified. Base-call qualities are not available, and no considerably larger clone is one nucleotide away. Whole blood was collected in K2EDTA tubes by collaborating institutions according to the institutions' own protocols. For TCRbeta analysis, collaborators shipped samples in one of three forms: frozen whole blood, isolated PBMCs, or DNA extracted from either of those sample types. The immunoSEQ Assay, a bias-controlled multiplex PCR, was used to amplify TCRbeta CDR3 regions from genomic DNA. On the study's bioinformatics: The number of nucleated cells in each sample was estimated by amplification of reference gene primers within the assay. To quantify the absolute abundance of each unique TCRbeta CDR3 rearrangement, sequence reads were collapsed and filtered. Productive Simpson clonality was computed per sample as the square root of Simpson's diversity index over productive rearrangements. TCRdb stores this immuneACCESS table with in-frame sequences only. Part of the clones is absent; in the studies checked, under half of the shortfall reflects unresolved V genes, and no reason is known for the rest. V and J calls and clone size follow that table, whereas D and trimming were derived from the DNA. Here the sample has 130,000 or so clones; over 75% occur a single time. 1.6% of the sample lies in the top ten.

The CDR3 numbers 16 residues from cysteine through phenylalanine. This entry keeps only the CDR3 DNA: 48 bases, framed from base 1. V loses 0 bases at its end and J loses 2 bases; junction bases beyond the gene matches: 5. The germline V gene supplies CDR1 SGHRS and CDR2 YFSETQ. The data were obtained in a study of blood T cell repertoires in COVID-19 (dated by TCRdb to the early 2020s). Background on the whole study: Samples covering the acute and convalescent phases of COVID-19 were provided by collaborators in the United States, Italy and Spain. Where available, HLA class I and class II types were obtained from metadata supplied by the sample provider rather than from assay-based typing. The sample metadata nearly always contained a de-identified subject ID, COVID-19 status, age in years and sex. The repertoires were made available in a free public database intended to serve as a resource for research on the immune response to SARS-CoV-2. Deeply sampled blood TCRbeta repertoires from subjects exposed to, actively infected with, or recovered from COVID-19 were included in the dataset. The samples were drawn from the first 160 participants of the ongoing ImmuneRACE study and from 950 to 1,500 subjects provided by 6 global collaborators. The prospective study material was composed of cDNA or gDNA derived from T cells, B-cell-depleted T cells, or PBMCs. The full study reports these points: The quantity of clinical and demographic metadata differed by source and by participant and was supplied without curation.

Specimen: peripheral blood. This clonotype originated in a human donor in a cohort sampled during active COVID-19. The sequence links TRBV5-1 to TRBJ2-3; 8 nucleotides in the junction match TRBD2. The CDR3 reads as follows: CASSLVAGGVTDTQYF. The DNA is TGCGCCAGCAGCTTGGTGGCGGGAGGTGTCACAGATACGCAGTATTTT.